This TCR beta chain was found in a study of cytomegalovirus exposure and HLA in healthy donors (TCRdb year 2017). A note on the overall study: According to an earlier analysis of a few hundred of the donors, some 170 million T cells yielded 90 million to 140 million unique TCR beta sequences and 276 Gb of sequence data. In the later analysis, no new phenotypic data were used to find candidate immune exposures; instead, reliance was placed on TCR beta sequences and their occurrence across donors. All discovery cohort repertoires had been generated on a single sequencing platform. In a later genetic analysis, genome-wide SNP genotypes for about three fifths of the roughly 670 donors were used, and that subset was treated as a discovery cohort. An earlier analysis of roughly 600 of the donors used high-throughput TCR beta sequencing to judge whether each TCR beta V gene segment behaved as functional or pseudogenic. Both class I and class II loci were covered by HLA typing, at four-digit resolution. Among the 398 genotyped donors, approximately 76% belonged to the genetic ancestry cluster associated with self-reported Caucasian donors. On average, around 240,000 unique TCR beta nucleotide sequences were sequenced per donor among more than 350 genotyped donors of the cohort, with roughly 18% of those sequences being non-productive. A later analysis re-examined previously published TCR beta repertoires from just over 650 donors and added high-resolution HLA genotyping to investigate patterns of TCR occurrence. Donor age, sex, ethnicity and CMV serostatus were compiled together with the repertoire data. A handful of DR-DQ haplotypes were handled as single units for association and clustering because linkage in the cohort was strong. The number of typed donors differed by locus: 629-630 for A, B, C, DRB1 and DQB1; 522 for DQA1; about 600 for DPA1; and approximately 450 for DPB1. Roughly 300 gigabases of sequencing data and tens of millions of unique TCR sequences were included in an early release covering several hundred HLA-typed donors. The study aimed to test whether cataloging public T cell receptors could reveal signatures of past pathogen exposure. Using immunosequencing, the study profiled T cell repertoires from about 650 subjects and related those repertoires to cytomegalovirus serostatus. Along with the roughly 610-subject first cohort, a separate validation cohort of over a hundred different subjects was used. To predict cytomegalovirus infection status, the study combined high-throughput TCR immunosequencing, statistical association of individual TCRs with disease status, and machine learning. What the work shows at the level of the full study, not this receptor alone: The study gave a list of some 150 TCR beta chains associated with cytomegalovirus. According to a later analysis, TCR association rates differed among HLA loci, with DRB1 alleles showing the most associated TCRs and HLA-C alleles showing the fewest. Assigning TCR associations to individual alleles was difficult when HLA alleles, especially DR and DQ, strongly co-occurred. In vitro tests confirmed that a few of the cytomegalovirus-associated TCR beta chains recognize cytomegalovirus antigens. In a later analysis, HLA-associated TCR beta chains showed more clonal expansion and lower generation probabilities than non-associated chains that were equally common. Some IMGT-functional V segments, including TRBV6-2 and TRBV6-3, could not be told apart with the 87-base-pair reads, so those segments were excluded. Correlated functional status among segregating V segments might be attributable to linkage disequilibrium, but an unknown experimental factor could not be ruled out. A later genetic analysis reported fewer N-insertions in productive TCRs among donors in an Asian-associated ancestry cluster than the approximately 700-donor mean. In a later genetic analysis, a missense DCLRE1C variant was associated with V-gene and J-gene trimming of TCR beta chains, and the association was replicated in an independent cohort. The presence/absence analyses assumed that sequencing depth was roughly uniform across donors, and that assumption may not be true. A further reported finding was that TCR beta sequences accurately predicted the HLA-A and HLA-B alleles for most subjects in the first cohort. Most TCR sequences were seen in very few donors, while some public TCRs were found in many individuals. Cytomegalovirus status was reported to be diagnosed by the classifier with high specificity and sensitivity in both the original and validation cohorts. A cluster of highly shared sequence variants was judged likely to be a technical artifact of the sequencing pipeline. At a false discovery rate of 0.05, a later analysis linked around 17,000 TCR beta sequences to specific HLA alleles. In an earlier analysis of some 500 of the donors, most TCR beta V segments appeared in productive rearrangements about 90% or about 30% of the time, broadly matching IMGT annotations. Because HLA typing was missing for some donors at each locus, association tests included only the typed subset. For the cohort, immune exposure information was limited to CMV serostatus. A later analysis reported that several top co-occurrence clusters appeared linked to parvovirus B19, influenza, CMV and Epstein-Barr virus. In a later analysis, most CMV-associated TCR beta chains were found to appear HLA-restricted, with HLA associations seemingly driven largely by CMV exposure. The authors suggested that the approach could potentially be extended to other disease states and immunological phenotypes. Only TCR beta chains were sequenced in this cohort, and the absence of alpha or paired-chain data limited detectable features. Because counts were too low, roughly 16 rarely observed V segments, including chromosome 9 orphons, were left out of the earlier analysis of some 640 of the donors.

Concerning this clone itself: Its antigen target is currently unknown. The junction shows a germline mismatch at one end, possibly a read error.

The CDR3 starts with the cysteine, ends with the phenylalanine, and has 13 residues. The read is trimmed to its CDR3 DNA, 39 bases read in frame from base 1. The germline V gene encodes CDR1 SEHNR and CDR2 FQNEAQ (reference sequence). In total, just over 650 healthy bone marrow donors made up the cohort. At the time of sampling, every cohort member was nominally healthy, though immune exposures that went unrecorded were likely present. The donor tested CMV seronegative, placing the donor among the 350 or so seronegative members of the cohort. Every donor gave a peripheral blood sample, and the peripheral blood mononuclear cells from that sample were used for TCR beta sequencing. The Qiagen DNeasy Blood Extraction Kit was used to extract genomic DNA from the blood cell samples. The library was made by the immunoSEQ multiplex PCR assay. For the multiplex PCR, a mixture combining 60 forward primers for TCR Vbeta segments and 13 reverse primers for TCR Jbeta segments was used. Amplification of the CDR3 region of rearranged TCR beta genes was performed with a multiplex PCR assay on genomic DNA. Amplified TCR beta libraries were sequenced as 87-base-pair reads on the Illumina HiSeq System. Regarding the original processing steps: Across the 500 to 700 repertoires, a later analysis counted roughly 77 million unique TCR beta chains, 9.5 million to 12 million of which were shared by at least two donors. A nearest-neighbor algorithm error-corrected the raw reads and collapsed the reads into unique sequences, merging closely related sequences to remove PCR and sequencing errors. V, D and J gene segments were assigned by aligning CDR3 sequences to IMGT reference sequences. Each retained sequence needed at least a six-nucleotide match to both a V gene segment and a J gene segment. Rearrangements were called productive when the CDR3 lacked stop codons and stayed in frame with V and J; all others were non-productive. Following IMGT convention, CDR3 was defined as the stretch from the second conserved V-encoded cysteine up to the conserved J-encoded phenylalanine. In an earlier analysis of approximately 590 of the donors, sequences lacking an unambiguous match to a single V gene segment were excluded. In an earlier analysis of 587 of the donors, a V segment was called functional when productive rearrangements were above 56.7%, and segregating when the standard deviation between donors exceeded 5%. A statistical classification framework was developed to diagnose cytomegalovirus status using the catalog of TCR beta chain sequences. A later analysis assigned V and J genes by comparing TCR nucleotide sequences with IMGT/GENE-DB human TR gene sequences. Using the TCRdist pipeline, a later analysis assigned CDR3 sequences along with most-parsimonious VDJ recombination scenarios. In a later analysis, each TCR beta chain was defined by its CDR3 amino acid sequence together with its V-gene family, and reads lacking a unique V-gene family were excluded. As a way to deal with suspected cross-contamination and a sequencing artifact, a later analysis dropped 592 nucleotide sequences that were highly shared and had low generation probability. For each public chain, a later analysis derived a clonal expansion index from normalized ranks of inferred template counts within each repertoire. In a later analysis, generation probabilities were computed with a VDJ recombination model fitted to out-of-frame rearrangements, and the resulting probabilities were checked against IGoR. Hypergeometric tests were used in a later analysis to score TCR-TCR, TCR-HLA and TCR-CMV co-occurrence, with a repertoire-size bias correction applied to the TCR pairs. A later analysis estimated false discovery rates by permuting HLA or CMV assignments 20 times. A later analysis grouped co-occurring TCRs with DBSCAN, adding TCRdist sequence similarity when clustering within HLA-allele-positive subsets. For co-occurrence clustering, repertoires with fewer than 30,000 or more than 120,000 public chains were excluded, along with roughly 5 repertoires with anomalous nucleotide sharing. In its TCRdb copy, this immuneACCESS table keeps in-frame sequences only and misses some clones. Where compared with another copy, unresolved V genes explain less than half of these, and the others have no known cause. V, J and clone size were drawn from that table, and D and trimming were deduced from the DNA. The sample has 100,000 to 150,000 clones on record, 60% to 80% of them singletons. Of the sample, over 2.5% falls within the top ten clones.

The sequence was collected from a woman between 50 and 59 years old in good health and CMV-seronegative. Recombination linked TRBV7-9 to TRBJ2-2; tentative D gene TRBD1, with 5 bases matching. The sample consisted of PBMCs. Here the CDR3 is given as CSSSLEAGPELFF. The sequenced DNA is TGTTCCAGCAGCTTAGAAGCAGGGCCGGAGCTGTTTTTT. Extended through the reference TRBV7-9 and TRBJ2-2 proteins, this CDR3 yields the full variable domain: DTGVSQNPRHKITKRGQNVTFRCDPISEHNRLYWYRQTLGQGPEFLTYFQNEAQLEKSRLLSDRFSAERPKGSFSTLEIQRTEQGDSAMYLCSSSLEAGPELFFGEGSRLTVL.